The entry below describes one TCR beta chain. This clone was counted between two and nine times. What antigen it recognizes has not been identified. Base qualities are not at hand, and no much larger clone is one base apart. TCRbeta CDR3 regions were amplified from genomic DNA by means of the immunoSEQ Assay, a bias-controlled multiplex PCR. The authors processed their data as follows. The number of nucleated cells in each sample was estimated by amplification of reference gene primers within the assay. To quantify the absolute abundance of each unique TCRbeta CDR3 rearrangement, sequence reads were collapsed and filtered. Productive Simpson clonality was computed per sample as the square root of Simpson's diversity index over productive rearrangements. Held by TCRdb, this immuneACCESS table contains in-frame sequences only and omits some clones. Under half of the omission traces to an unresolved V gene where checked; the cause of the rest is unknown. The V and J calls and clone size were taken over from that table, and D and trimming were inferred from the DNA. This sample is represented by a few hundred thousand clones; less than 85% of them were singletons. About 17% of the sample rests with the top ten.

These data originate in a study of blood T cell repertoires in COVID-19 (TCRdb year 2020). A note on the overall study: Samples covering the acute and convalescent phases of COVID-19 were provided by collaborators in the United States, Italy and Spain. Where HLA class I and class II types were available, the types were taken from metadata supplied by the sample provider, not from assay-based typing. The repertoires were made available in a free public database intended to serve as a resource for research on the immune response to SARS-CoV-2. The sample metadata nearly always contained a de-identified subject ID, COVID-19 status, age in years and sex. Deeply sampled blood TCRbeta repertoires from subjects exposed to, actively infected with, or recovered from COVID-19 were included in the dataset. The material from the prospective study consisted of cDNA or gDNA derived from T cells, B-cell-depleted T cells, or PBMCs. The samples were drawn from two sources: the first 160 participants of the ongoing ImmuneRACE study, and approximately 1,300 subjects contributed by 6 global collaborators.

The study at large found these results: How much clinical and demographic metadata was included differed by source and by participant, and the metadata was provided uncurated.

In the prospective study, participants were about 18 to 95 years old, resided in under 30 geographic areas of the United States, and were enrolled through a virtual design. In the prospective study, participants were assigned to cohorts based on the clinical history participants reported in a screening survey and a study questionnaire. For ImmuneRACE Cohort 3, a participant was defined as recovered based on two consecutive negative NP/OP PCR tests, clearance by a healthcare professional, or resolution of symptoms. Each participant in the prospective study had whole blood, serum and a nasopharyngeal or oropharyngeal swab collected by mobile phlebotomists. Participants in the prospective study had the option to provide additional blood draws and questionnaires over a roughly two-month period. Blood samples from the prospective study were shipped frozen or at room temperature prior to DNA extraction.

Taken from the germline V gene, the CDR1 and CDR2 loops are MDHEN and SYDVKM. Trimming at the junction amounts to 4 bases on V and 2 bases on J, and the germline ends lie 6 bases apart. The CDR3 measures 13 amino acids from cysteine to phenylalanine. Just the 39-base CDR3 DNA is kept, in frame starting at base 1. The sequencing sample was made of PBMCs or T cells enriched from blood (not recorded which). Recombination connected TRBV28 to TRBJ1-5; 6 matching bases give a weak D call of TRBD1. This receptor was identified in a man aged 40-49 years who had recovered from COVID-19. The CDR3 region has the sequence CASSSGGNQPQHF. The bases read TGTGCCAGCAGTTCAGGGGGCAATCAGCCCCAGCATTTT.